The source of this T cell receptor beta chain is a study of T cell changes during pregnancy in multiple sclerosis. CDR1 SGHTA and CDR2 FQGNSA come from the germline V gene. This CDR3 comprises 11 residues. Trimming pared 5 bases from V and 6 bases from J, leaving 7 bases between. Assay used: immunoSEQ multiplex PCR; TCRdb lists only in-frame clones, some missing. The sample carries some 40,000 clones, approximately 90% recorded once. The origin of this receptor is a female donor with multiple sclerosis, enrolled in a pregnancy study. V is TRBV7-2 and J is TRBJ2-5; a weak D match, TRBD2 (5 bases). The specimen comprised CD4+ T cells from peripheral blood mononuclear cells, sampled in the first trimester of pregnancy. CDR3 region: CASSQRQTQYF. CDR3 nucleotides: TGTGCCAGCAGCCAGCGGCAGACCCAGTACTTC.